Sequencing of this T cell receptor beta chain was carried out in a study of PD-1 blockade in classical Hodgkin lymphoma. Study results and limitations: At baseline, newly diagnosed patients reportedly showed less TCR diversity than healthy donors. What drove the repertoire differences, possibly disease activity or prior therapy, has not been defined.

With no exception, relapse followed autologous stem cell transplantation in all patients, and brentuximab vedotin exposure varied. Libraries were prepared by immunoSEQ multiplex PCR; TCRdb keeps only in-frame clonotypes and omits some of them. The repertoire includes about 110,000 clones, roughly nine tenths of them detected once, and nearly 20% sits in the top ten. V lost 5 bases to trimming and J lost 2 bases, with 12 bases between them. This CDR3 has 15 residues. CDR1 is LGHNA and CDR2 is YSLEER in the germline V gene. To note about this clone: Its antigen is still unknown.

The material was peripheral blood mononuclear cells (PBMCs), obtained before the second cycle of nivolumab. The sequence derives from a human donor with classical Hodgkin lymphoma. The chain recombines TRBV4-3 with TRBJ1-4, with a weak D call TRBD1 (5 bases). CDR3 coding DNA: TGCGCCAGCAGCTACGGGGCCGGTACTAATGAAAAACTGTTTTTT. This translates into CASSYGAGTNEKLFF.